Following are 26 T cell receptor beta chains from one sample sequenced in a study of radiation and T cells in renal cell carcinoma. The time point is: baseline pretreatment blood. The treatment is: 15 Gy SBRT to primary tumor, nephrectomy 4 weeks later. Data came from immunoSEQ multiplex PCR; TCRdb stores just in-frame clones and leaves some out. The data contain tens of thousands of clones, over 75% of them singletons. The sample was blood, taken from a patient whose treatment included radiotherapy and nephrectomy. The receptors originated from a man aged 60-69 years with renal cell carcinoma.

The rearrangement links TRBV11-1 to TRBJ2-1, with D perhaps matching TRBD1 or TRBD2 (5 bases each). Germline V CDR1 and CDR2: SGHAT, FQDESV (reference sequence). The V end was cut by 2 bases, the J end by 6 bases, with 14 bases between. The CDR3 spans 15 residues. The CDR3 sequence is CASSLTGTRVNEQFF. In DNA, the CDR3 is TGTGCCAGCAGCTTAACCGGGACCCGAGTCAATGAGCAGTTCTTC.

The chain uses TRBV4-2 and TRBJ2-1, with TRBD1 matching over 10 bases. Germline V lookup: CDR1 LGHNA, CDR2 YNFKEQ. The CDR3 runs to 15 residues. J gave up 9 bases and V 0 bases, and 5 bases lay outside the gene matches. The CDR3 sequence: CASSQDRDRGAEQFF. CDR3 in DNA: TGTGCCAGCAGCCAAGATAGGGACAGGGGTGCTGAGCAGTTCTTC.

The V call is TRBV25-1, the J call TRBJ2-1; no clear D gene. V shed 2 bases and J shed 12 bases, with 14 bases lying between them. Germline V CDR1 and CDR2: MGHDK, SYGVNS. The CDR3 is 13 residues long. CDR3 loop: CASSEAVATGQFF. The CDR3 nucleotides read TGTGCCAGCAGTGAAGCCGTAGCTACTGGGCAGTTCTTC.

This clone was observed a few times. This sequence joins TRBV28 and TRBJ1-2; D is uncertain. Trimming removed 6 bases from V and 7 bases from J, with 21 bases in between. The CDR3 has 15 amino acids. CDR1 MDHEN and CDR2 SYDVKM come from the germline V gene. This chain's CDR3 is CASSLPPLGVGGYTF. CDR3 coding DNA: TGTGCCAGCAGCCTCCCGCCCCTCGGGGTGGGTGGCTACACCTTC.

The chain employs TRBV7-9 and TRBJ1-2; TRBD1 is a possible D gene (6 bases). Germline V gives CDR1 SEHNR, CDR2 FQNEAQ (reference sequence). Between the trimmed V and J ends, which lost 5 bases and 6 bases, there was a span of 13 bases. CDR3 size: 13 residues. DNA for the CDR3: TGTGCCAGCAGCGCCACAGGGAGCGATGGCTACACCTTC. Protein sequence: CASSATGSDGYTF.

The V gene is TRBV5-6, the J gene TRBJ2-3; no clear D gene. CDR1 and CDR2 (germline): SGHDT, YYEEEE. Deletions cut 4 bases from V and 8 bases from J, with 8 bases between. This CDR3 comprises 11 residues. The CDR3 loop is CASSNYATQYF. Written as DNA, the CDR3 is TGTGCCAGCAGCAACTATGCTACGCAGTATTTT. Supplemented by reference TRBV5-6 and TRBJ2-3, the full variable domain reads DAGVTQSPTHLIKTRGQQVTLRCSPKSGHDTVSWYQQALGQGPQFIFQYYEEEERQRGNFPDRFSGHQFPNYSSELNVNALLLGDSALYLCASSNYATQYFGPGTRLTVL.

This chain connects TRBV5-1 to TRBJ1-1, with D unresolved. The CDR3 length is 13 residues. V was cut by 2 bases and J by 3 bases, with 8 bases left in between. CDR1 SGHRS and CDR2 YFSETQ come from the germline V gene. As DNA, the CDR3 is TGCGCCAGCAGCTTAGGGTGGCACACTGAAGCTTTCTTT. As protein: CASSLGWHTEAFF.

This clone has a handful of counts. V is TRBV18 and J is TRBJ1-1; the D gene is possibly TRBD1 (5 bases). Trimming left V 6 bases short and J 1 base short, with 9 bases between. The CDR3 sequence is 13 residues long. The germline gives CDR1 KGHSH, CDR2 LQKENI. The CDR3 region is CASSGQQNTEAFF. CDR3 bases: TGTGCCAGCTCGGGGCAGCAGAACACTGAAGCTTTCTTT. The full variable domain, rest sourced from reference TRBV18 and TRBJ1-1, is NAGVMQNPRHLVRRRGQEARLRCSPMKGHSHVYWYRQLPEEGLKFMVYLQKENIIDESGMPKERFSAEFPKEGPSILRIQQVVRGDSAAYFCASSGQQNTEAFFGQGTRLTVV.

The chain couples TRBV5-4 to TRBJ1-3, with D unresolved. With 4 bases removed from V and 5 bases from J, the gap between germline ends came to 13 bases. Germline assignment: CDR1 SGHNT and CDR2 YYREEE (reference sequence). The CDR3 consists of 14 residues. The CDR3 here is CASSPSYRRNTIYF. CDR3 DNA sequence: TGTGCCAGCAGCCCTTCCTATAGGAGAAACACCATATATTTT.

This rearrangement joins TRBV11-2 to TRBJ2-3, with D tentatively TRBD1 (5 bases). Germline CDR1 reads SGHAT; CDR2 reads FQNNGV. There are 18 residues in the CDR3. V lost 0 bases to trimming and J lost 4 bases, with 20 bases between them. The CDR3 DNA reads TGTGCCAGCAGCTTAGATTCAGTGGCAGGGAAGACGGCAGATACGCAGTATTTT. It codes for CASSLDSVAGKTADTQYF.

This clone was seen only once. The rearrangement joins TRBV19 to TRBJ1-4; D not resolved. The CDR3 has 13 residues. Germline CDR1 and CDR2: LNHDA and SQIVND (reference sequence). V lost 3 bases and J lost 8, with 10 bases in between. DNA of the CDR3: TGTGCCAGTAGTATCCGGCAAGGGGAAAAACTGTTTTTT. Protein: CASSIRQGEKLFF.

The CDR3 sequence is CASSPDGRGYGYTF. In DNA, the CDR3 is TGTGCCAGCAGCCCGGACGGTAGGGGCTATGGCTACACCTTC. J is TRBJ1-2 and V is TRBV7-9, with D maybe TRBD1 (5 bases). There are 14 residues in the CDR3. Germline values: CDR1 SEHNR, CDR2 FQNEAQ (reference sequence). Trimming pared 5 bases from V and 4 bases from J, leaving 14 bases between.

The chain joins TRBV19 to TRBJ2-2; 7 bases map to TRBD2. The germline gives CDR1 LNHDA, CDR2 SQIVND (reference sequence). The CDR3 runs 14 residues. V was clipped by 5 bases and J by 4 bases; unmatched bases: 4. The CDR3 region is CASSPPGGTGELFF. CDR3 DNA: TGTGCCAGTAGTCCCCCGGGGGGCACCGGGGAGCTGTTTTTT.

The chain has TRBV4-1 and TRBJ2-7; TRBD1 might be the D (5 bases). The V end was cut by 1 base, the J end by 3 bases, with 13 bases between. The CDR3 is 15 residues long. Per germline, CDR1 MGHRA and CDR2 YSYEKL. The CDR3 sequence is CASSQVPDSIYEQYF. CDR3 DNA sequence: TGCGCCAGCAGCCAAGTCCCAGACAGCATCTACGAGCAGTACTTC.

The rearrangement links TRBV28 to TRBJ1-4; TRBD1 aligns across 7 bases. The germline V gene encodes CDR1 MDHEN and CDR2 SYDVKM. The length of the CDR3 is 14 residues. Losses at the gene ends were 6 bases for V and 3 bases for J; bases not matched to a gene: 4. The CDR3: CASRSGGSNEKLFF. CDR3 nucleotide sequence: TGTGCCAGCAGGTCAGGGGGATCTAATGAAAAACTGTTTTTT.

The genes are TRBV28 and TRBJ1-2; D may be TRBD1 (6 bases). Deletions cut 5 bases from V and 7 bases from J, with 14 bases between. Germline V lookup: CDR1 MDHEN, CDR2 SYDVKM. This CDR3 region has 13 residues. In nucleotides, the CDR3 is TGTGCCAGCAGTCAGGACAGTCTTATTGGCTACACCTTC. Protein product: CASSQDSLIGYTF.

V usage is TRBV11-3 and J usage is TRBJ2-2; TRBD2 is a possible D gene (5 bases). This CDR3 is built from 15 residues. Germline lookup yields CDR1 SGHNT and CDR2 YENEEA. The V gene lost 1 base and the J gene lost 1 base, with 7 bases spanning the gap. The CDR3 coding sequence is TGTGCCAGCAGCTTAGGCGGAGGGAACACCGGGGAGCTGTTTTTT. Amino acids: CASSLGGGNTGELFF.

The chain links TRBV11-2 to TRBJ2-1; weak D call: TRBD1 (5 bases). CDR1 and CDR2 from the germline V gene are SGHAT and FQNNGV. Trimming pared 1 base from V and 7 bases from J, leaving 11 bases between. CDR3 length: 14 residues. The CDR3 DNA is TGTGCCAGCAGCTTAGGGTCAGGGATAAATGAGCAGTTCTTC. This translates into CASSLGSGINEQFF.

V usage is TRBV28 and J usage is TRBJ2-5, with 7 nucleotides matching TRBD1. Germline V gene lookup returns CDR1 MDHEN and CDR2 SYDVKM. The CDR3 runs to 15 residues. The junction had 7 bases not matched to a gene; V was cut back by 5 bases and J by 1 base. CDR3 region: CASSPRGQLQETQYF. In DNA form, the CDR3 reads TGTGCCAGCAGTCCCCGGGGACAGCTCCAAGAGACCCAGTACTTC.

The chain employs TRBV10-3 and TRBJ2-1, with 8 nucleotides matching TRBD2. Losses at the gene ends were 8 bases for V and 3 bases for J; bases not matched to a gene: 3. Per the germline V gene, CDR1 is ENHRY and CDR2 is SYGVKD. The CDR3 runs to 13 residues. The CDR3 coding sequence is TGTGCCATCGATAGCGGGATCTACAATGAGCAGTTCTTC. Amino acid sequence: CAIDSGIYNEQFF.

This chain connects TRBV19 to TRBJ2-4, with TRBD1 matching 9 bases. V trimming: 6 bases; J trimming: 3 bases; junction bases outside the gene matches: 9. The CDR3 is 16 residues long. Germline values: CDR1 LNHDA, CDR2 SQIVND (reference sequence). The CDR3 sequence is CASSNTGGSVKNIQYF. The CDR3 nucleotides read TGTGCCAGTAGCAACACAGGGGGCAGCGTCAAAAACATTCAGTACTTC. Together with reference TRBV19 and TRBJ2-4, the CDR3 gives the full variable domain: DGGITQSPKYLFRKEGQNVTLSCEQNLNHDAMYWYRQDPGQGLRLIYYSQIVNDFQKGDIAEGYSVSREKKESFPLTVTSAQKNPTAFYLCASSNTGGSVKNIQYFGAGTRLSVL.

This clone was counted only a few times. V is TRBV29-1 and J is TRBJ2-5, with TRBD1 matching over 11 bases. Germline V gives CDR1 SQVTM, CDR2 ANQGSEA. V lost 3 bases to trimming and J lost 3 bases; unmatched junction nucleotides: 3. The length of the CDR3 is 14 residues. CDR3 sequence: CSVEGQGGKETQYF. CDR3 in DNA: TGCAGCGTTGAGGGACAGGGGGGGAAAGAGACCCAGTACTTC.

Worth noting for this clone: A junction end diverges from the germline sequence, so it may reflect a read error. The chain joins TRBV19 to TRBJ1-1; D perhaps matches TRBD1 (5 bases). The CDR3 is made up of 16 amino acids. Germline assignment: CDR1 LNHDA and CDR2 SQIVND (reference sequence). This CDR3 is CASSIPRGSKNAEAFF. CDR3 DNA sequence: TGTGCCAGTAGTATACCCCGGGGCAGCAAGAACGCTGAAGCTTTCTTT.

A few counts support this clone. This sequence joins TRBV18 and TRBJ2-7; a possible D gene is TRBD1 (6 bases). Trimming cost V 8 bases and J 0 bases, with 20 bases left between them. Germline CDR1 reads KGHSH; CDR2 reads LQKENI. The CDR3 sequence is 16 residues long. The CDR3 region is CASPLMQGKSSYEQYF. CDR3 DNA: TGTGCCAGCCCCTTGATGCAGGGGAAGAGCTCCTACGAGCAGTACTTC.

This clone was seen a single time. The chain has TRBV21-1 and TRBJ1-2. TRBV21-1 is designated a pseudogene. The CDR3 is 14 residues long. For the CDR3, the DNA is TGTGCCAGCAGCAAAAGCGGAGACAGCTTTGGCTACACCTTC. It yields the protein CASSKSGDSFGYTF.

The chain links TRBV21-1 to TRBJ2-4. TRBV21-1 represents a pseudogene. CDR3 length: 15 residues. CDR3 protein: CASSHRSLAKNIQYF. Written as DNA, the CDR3 is TGTGCCAGCAGCCACCGATCCCTAGCCAAAAACATTCAGTACTTC.